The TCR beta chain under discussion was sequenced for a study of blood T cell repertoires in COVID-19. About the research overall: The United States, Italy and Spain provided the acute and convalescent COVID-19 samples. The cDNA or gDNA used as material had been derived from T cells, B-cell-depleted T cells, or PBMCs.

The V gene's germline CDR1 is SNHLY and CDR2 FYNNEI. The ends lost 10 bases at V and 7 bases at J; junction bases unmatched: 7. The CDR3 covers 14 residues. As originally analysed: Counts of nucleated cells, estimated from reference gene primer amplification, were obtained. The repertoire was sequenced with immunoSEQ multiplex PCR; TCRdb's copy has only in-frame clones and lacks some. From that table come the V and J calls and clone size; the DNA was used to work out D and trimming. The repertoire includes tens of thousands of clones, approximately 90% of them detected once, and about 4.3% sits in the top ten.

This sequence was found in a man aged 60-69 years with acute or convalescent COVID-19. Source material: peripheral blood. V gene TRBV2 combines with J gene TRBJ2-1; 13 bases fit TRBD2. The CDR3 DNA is TGTGCCATACTAGGACTAGCGGGGGTTAATGAGCAGTTCTTC. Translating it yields CAILGLAGVNEQFF.